The source of this T cell receptor beta chain is a study of cytomegalovirus exposure and HLA in healthy donors. It was with 60 Vbeta and 13 Jbeta primers that the PCR ran. TCRdb's copy holds only in-frame clones and misses some; the assay was immunoSEQ multiplex PCR. The top ten clones hold under 0.75% of a sample with fewer than 95,000 clones, roughly 79% of them seen once. CDR3 length: 15 residues. Germline CDR1 and CDR2: SNHLY and FYNNEI. Trimming pared 3 bases from V and 2 bases from J, leaving 13 bases between. The chain uses TRBV2 and TRBJ1-2, with D unclear. The specimen was PBMCs. This receptor was identified in a man aged 25-40 years in good health and CMV-seronegative. Written as DNA, the CDR3 is TGTGCCAGCAGTGATTATACAGCTACCAACTATGGCTACACCTTC. Its translation is CASSDYTATNYGYTF.